The table lists the clone carrying this T cell receptor (beta chain) with a few counts. What it recognizes is unknown. The sample is drawn from a study of regulatory T cells in long-lasting Graves disease. Findings and caveats of the study: The researchers studied only peripheral blood, not thyroid tissue. New patients shared fewer public clonotypes (966) than persistent patients did (approximately 3,000).

For TCR beta, libraries came from iRepertoire HTBI primers and Arm-PCR of CDR3 regions. One entry per CDR3 protein results from TCRdb running MiXCR on the multiplex PCR reads. The table has 650,000 to 850,000 distinct CDR3 sequences, about 32% seen once; the top ten hold about 42%. This CDR3 spans 17 amino acids. J gave up 5 bases and V 3 bases, and 14 bases lay outside the gene matches. Germline CDR1 is MNHGY and CDR2 is SVAAGI. Time point specified: persistent/refractory GD, antithyroid drugs over 5 years with positive TRAb. PBMC-derived RNA was used for the TCR library. The source of the patients was an endocrinology department in Xi'an, China. A volume of roughly 9.9 milliliters of peripheral blood was collected in EDTA tubes.

This TCR was sampled from a female donor with Graves disease. Sequenced material: peripheral blood mononuclear cells (PBMCs), taken when the disease was refractory, from a patient treated with antithyroid drugs. The V call is TRBV6-9, the J call TRBJ1-2, with 8 bases aligning to TRBD1. CDR3 loop: CASSYLFFGTGDYGYTF. CDR3 nucleotide sequence: TGTGCCAGCAGTTACCTATTTTTCGGGACAGGAGATTATGGCTACACCTTC.